This T cell receptor beta chain is from a study of OX40 agonist ivuxolimab in advanced cancers. TCRdb's copy holds only in-frame clones and misses some; the assay was immunoSEQ multiplex PCR. The sample holds around 95,000 clones; 89% are singletons and the top ten take 0.16%. The CDR3 is 16 amino acids. J lost 0 bases, V lost 6 bases, and 3 bases had no gene match. The V gene's germline CDR1 is MGHRA and CDR2 YSYEKL. This sample comprised CD4+ or CD8+ T cells sorted from blood, obtained in a trial of the OX40 agonist ivuxolimab. This receptor was taken from an adult with an advanced solid tumor such as melanoma, head and neck, liver or kidney cancer. The rearrangement uses TRBV4-1 and TRBJ2-6; 9 positions agree with TRBD2. For the CDR3, the DNA is TGCGCCAGCAGACTAGCGGGTGACTCTGGGGCCAACGTCCTGACTTTC. Encoded protein: CASRLAGDSGANVLTF.